This paragraph covers one T cell receptor beta chain sequence. The CDR3 runs to 17 residues. Germline CDR1 is SGHVS and CDR2 is FNYEAQ. Unmatched junction bases numbered 13, after V lost 2 bases and J lost 5 bases. This sample was included in a study of blood T cell repertoires in COVID-19. Study overall: The United States, Italy and Spain were the sources of the acute and convalescent COVID-19 samples. Sources were T cells, B-cell-depleted T cells, or PBMCs; the material itself was cDNA or gDNA.

As processed by the authors: Amplifying reference gene primers gave estimates of nucleated cell counts. Profiling relied on immunoSEQ multiplex PCR, and the TCRdb table lists in-frame clones only, not all of them. The DNA was the basis for D and trimming; V, J and clone size are from that table. The sample comprises over 90,000 clones, almost 80% of which are singletons, and over 7.5% rests with the top ten. Sequenced: peripheral blood. This TCR was sampled from a man between 60 and 70 years old with active or convalescent COVID-19. This chain links TRBV7-6 with TRBJ2-5; 8 nucleotides align to TRBD2. The CDR3 region is CASSLRGSGRVIETQYF. CDR3 bases: TGTGCCAGCAGCTTAAGGGGGAGCGGGAGAGTGATTGAGACCCAGTACTTC.